The clone carrying this T cell receptor beta chain showed up just a few times. The antigen remains undetermined. The sample is drawn from a study of cytomegalovirus exposure and HLA in healthy donors. Findings of the study overall: V segments that were indistinguishable, TRBV6-2 and TRBV6-3 among them, were omitted from analysis.

The germline CDR1 and CDR2 sequences are SGHRS and YFSETQ. The V end lost 2 bases, the J end lost 3 bases, and 18 bases lay between the germline ends. The CDR3 is made up of 16 amino acids. PCR used 60 Vbeta primers and 13 Jbeta primers. Sequencing was performed with immunoSEQ multiplex PCR; in TCRdb, only in-frame clones are kept and a portion is missing. Among 130,000 or so clones listed, approximately 89% were seen once. This sequence originates from a woman in her thirties in good health and CMV-seropositive. Sequenced: PBMCs. The chain employs TRBV5-1 and TRBJ2-7, with D possibly being TRBD2 (5 bases). The CDR3: CASSLTFEGMDYEQYF. Written as DNA, the CDR3 is TGCGCCAGCAGCTTAACCTTTGAGGGTATGGACTACGAGCAGTACTTC. Full variable domain (remainder filled in from reference TRBV5-1 and TRBJ2-7): KAGVTQTPRYLIKTRGQQVTLSCSPISGHRSVSWYQQTPGQGLQFLFEYFSETQRNKGNFPGRFSGRQFSNSRSEMNVSTLELGDSALYLCASSLTFEGMDYEQYFGPGTRLTVT.